This T cell receptor beta chain was retrieved from a study of blood T cell repertoires in COVID-19. Study information: Samples came from the United States, Italy and Spain, spanning acute and convalescent COVID-19. T cells, B-cell-depleted T cells, or PBMCs provided the cDNA or gDNA that served as material.

In the original processing: Amplification with reference gene primers provided the estimates of nucleated cell counts. The assay was immunoSEQ multiplex PCR, and TCRdb's table has in-frame clones only and misses some. The DNA was the basis for D and trimming; V, J and clone size are from that table. The sample lists around 99,000 clones; 79% were seen once. The CDR3 contains 13 residues. Per germline, CDR1 SGDLS and CDR2 YYNGEE. Trimming left V 4 bases short and J 5 bases short, with 12 bases between. The V and J genes are TRBV9 and TRBJ1-1; perhaps TRBD1 as D (5 bases). This TCR derives from a woman aged 80 or over with active or convalescent COVID-19. Source material: peripheral blood. The CDR3 DNA reads as TGTGCCAGCAGCCCTCAGGGTTGGACTGAAGCTTTCTTT. Translated, it gives CASSPQGWTEAFF.